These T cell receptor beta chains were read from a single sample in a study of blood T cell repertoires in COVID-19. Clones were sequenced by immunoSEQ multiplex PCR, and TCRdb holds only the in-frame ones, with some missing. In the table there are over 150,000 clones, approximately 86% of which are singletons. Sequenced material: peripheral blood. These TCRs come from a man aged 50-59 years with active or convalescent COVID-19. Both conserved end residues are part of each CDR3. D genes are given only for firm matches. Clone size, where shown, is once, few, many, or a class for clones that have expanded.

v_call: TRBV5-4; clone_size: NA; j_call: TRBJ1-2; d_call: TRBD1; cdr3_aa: CASSLAGTGIGYTF; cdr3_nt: TGTGCCAGCAGCTTGGCCGGGACAGGTATAGGCTACACCTTC
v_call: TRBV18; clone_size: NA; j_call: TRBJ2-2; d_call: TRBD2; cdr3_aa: CASSPGLAGSYTGELFF; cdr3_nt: TGTGCCAGCTCACCCGGACTAGCGGGGTCATACACCGGGGAGCTGTTTTTT
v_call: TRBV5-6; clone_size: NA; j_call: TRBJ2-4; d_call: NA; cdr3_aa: CASSQGQNQYF; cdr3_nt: TGTGCCAGCAGCCAAGGACAGAATCAGTACTTC
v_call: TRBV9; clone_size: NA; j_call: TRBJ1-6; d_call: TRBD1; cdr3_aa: CASSGTGSSYNSPLHF; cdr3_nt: TGTGCCAGCAGCGGGACAGGGAGCTCCTATAATTCACCCCTCCACTTT
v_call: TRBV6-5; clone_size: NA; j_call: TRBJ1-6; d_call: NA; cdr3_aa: CASSYDSPPNSPLHF; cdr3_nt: TGTGCCAGCAGTTACGACAGCCCGCCGAATTCACCCCTCCACTTT
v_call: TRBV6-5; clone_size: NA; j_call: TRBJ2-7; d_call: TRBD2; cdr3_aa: CASSPSGSDEQYF; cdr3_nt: TGTGCCAGCAGTCCTAGCGGGAGCGACGAGCAGTACTTC
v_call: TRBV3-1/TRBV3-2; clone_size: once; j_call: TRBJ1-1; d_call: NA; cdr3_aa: CASSRGTLEAFF; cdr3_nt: TGTGCCAGCAGCCGTGGGACACTTGAAGCTTTCTTT
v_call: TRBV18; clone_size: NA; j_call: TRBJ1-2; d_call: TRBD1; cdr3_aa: CASSPSPGGYGYTF; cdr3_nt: TGTGCCAGCTCACCAAGTCCAGGGGGCTATGGCTACACCTTC
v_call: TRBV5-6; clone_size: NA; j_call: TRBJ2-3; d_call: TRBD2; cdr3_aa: CASSLRGGRYSGADTQYF; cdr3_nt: TGTGCCAGCAGCTTGAGGGGCGGGAGATATTCGGGGGCAGATACGCAGTATTTT
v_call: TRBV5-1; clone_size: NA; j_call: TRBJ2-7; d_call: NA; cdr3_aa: CASSLDSRSYEQYF; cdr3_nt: TGCGCCAGCAGCTTGGACAGTCGCTCCTACGAGCAGTACTTC
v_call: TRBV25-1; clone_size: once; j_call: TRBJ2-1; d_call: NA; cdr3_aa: CASSGLREQFF; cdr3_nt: TGTGCCAGCAGTGGACTTAGGGAGCAGTTCTTC
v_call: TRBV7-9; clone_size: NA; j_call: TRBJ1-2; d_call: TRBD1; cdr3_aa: CASSLTGQGGYGYTF; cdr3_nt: TGTGCCAGCAGCTTAACCGGACAGGGAGGCTATGGCTACACCTTC
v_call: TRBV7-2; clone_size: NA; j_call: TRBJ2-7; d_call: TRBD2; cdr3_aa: CASSSWTSGSEQYF; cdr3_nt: TGTGCCAGCAGCTCTTGGACTAGCGGGTCCGAGCAGTACTTC
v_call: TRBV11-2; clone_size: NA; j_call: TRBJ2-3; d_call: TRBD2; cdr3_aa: CASSPPGLAGGPSGTQYF; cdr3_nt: TGTGCCAGCAGCCCTCCGGGACTAGCGGGAGGGCCATCAGGCACGCAGTATTTT
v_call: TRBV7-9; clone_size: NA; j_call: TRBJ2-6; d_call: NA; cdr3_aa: CASPLGRLISGANVLTF; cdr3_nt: TGTGCCAGCCCCCTAGGGAGACTAATCTCTGGGGCCAACGTCCTGACTTTC
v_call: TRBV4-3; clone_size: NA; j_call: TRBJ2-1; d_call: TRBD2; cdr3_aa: CASSQEGPAGGGHEQFF; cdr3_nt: TGCGCCAGCAGCCAAGAAGGGCCAGCGGGAGGTGGCCATGAGCAGTTCTTC
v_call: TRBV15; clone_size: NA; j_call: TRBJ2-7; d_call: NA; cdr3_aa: CATSRGGEYEQYF; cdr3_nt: TGTGCCACCAGCAGAGGTGGAGAATACGAGCAGTACTTC
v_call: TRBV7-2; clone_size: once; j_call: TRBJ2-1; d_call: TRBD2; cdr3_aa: CASSRTSGGYNEQFF; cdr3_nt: TGTGCCAGCAGCCGGACTAGCGGGGGGTACAATGAGCAGTTCTTC
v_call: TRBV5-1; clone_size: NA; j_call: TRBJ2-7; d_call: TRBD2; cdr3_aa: CASSWETSGSSYEQYF; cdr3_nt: TGCGCCAGCAGCTGGGAGACTAGCGGCAGCTCCTACGAGCAGTACTTC
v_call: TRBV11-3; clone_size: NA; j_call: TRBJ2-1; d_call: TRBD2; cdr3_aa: CASSSRGSGSESSYNEQFF; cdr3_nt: TGTGCCAGCAGCTCCCGTGGTAGCGGGAGTGAGAGCTCCTACAATGAGCAGTTCTTC
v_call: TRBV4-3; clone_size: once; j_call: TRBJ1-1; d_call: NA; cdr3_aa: CASSQDSGGTEAFF; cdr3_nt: TGCGCCAGCAGCCAAGATTCGGGGGGGACTGAAGCTTTCTTT
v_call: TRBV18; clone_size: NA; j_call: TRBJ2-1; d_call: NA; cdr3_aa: CASSPLGGTYNEQFF; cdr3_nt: TGTGCCAGCTCACCTCTTGGCGGAACTTACAATGAGCAGTTCTTC
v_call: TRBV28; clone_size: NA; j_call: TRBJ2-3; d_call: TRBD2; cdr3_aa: CASSIAGGYTDTQYF; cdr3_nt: TGTGCCAGCAGCATCGCGGGGGGTTACACAGATACGCAGTATTTT
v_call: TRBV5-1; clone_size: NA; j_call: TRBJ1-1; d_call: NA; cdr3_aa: CASTGGGYTEAFF; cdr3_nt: TGCGCCAGCACGGGGGGCGGCTACACTGAAGCTTTCTTT
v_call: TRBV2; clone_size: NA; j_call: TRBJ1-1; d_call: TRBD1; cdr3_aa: CASRVPGQGAPTNTEAFF; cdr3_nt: TGTGCCAGCAGAGTCCCGGGACAGGGGGCGCCTACGAACACTGAAGCTTTCTTT
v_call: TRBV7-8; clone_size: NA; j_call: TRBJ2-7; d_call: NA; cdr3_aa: CASSLAELLGDYEQYF; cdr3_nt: TGTGCCAGCAGCTTAGCGGAATTATTAGGGGACTACGAGCAGTACTTC
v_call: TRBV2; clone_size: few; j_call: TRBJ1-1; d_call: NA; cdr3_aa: CASSEGWTTEAFF; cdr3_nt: TGTGCCAGCAGTGAAGGCTGGACTACTGAAGCTTTCTTT
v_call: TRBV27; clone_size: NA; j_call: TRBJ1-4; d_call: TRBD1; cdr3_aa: CASSLYRGGEKLFF; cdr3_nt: TGTGCCAGCAGTTTGTACAGGGGGGGTGAAAAACTGTTTTTT
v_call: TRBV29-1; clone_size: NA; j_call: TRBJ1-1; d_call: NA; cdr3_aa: CSVGSTEAFF; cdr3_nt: TGCAGCGTTGGCAGCACTGAAGCTTTCTTT
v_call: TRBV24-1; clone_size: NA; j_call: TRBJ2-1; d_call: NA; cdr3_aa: CATSDPTGLRDTEQFF; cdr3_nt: TGTGCCACCAGTGACCCGACAGGGTTGCGGGATACTGAGCAGTTCTTC
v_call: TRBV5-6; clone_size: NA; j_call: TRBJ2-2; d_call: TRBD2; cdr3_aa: CASSFSGGARSGELFF; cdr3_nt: TGTGCCAGCAGCTTCAGCGGGGGGGCGAGGTCCGGGGAGCTGTTTTTT
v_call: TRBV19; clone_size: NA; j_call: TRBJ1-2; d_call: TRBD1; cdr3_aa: CASSIPDRNYGYTF; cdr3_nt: TGTGCCAGTAGTATCCCGGACAGGAACTATGGCTACACCTTC
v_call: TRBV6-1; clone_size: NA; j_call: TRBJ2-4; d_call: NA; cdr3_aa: CASSEVSGDSPIQYF; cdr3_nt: TGTGCCAGCAGTGAAGTGTCTGGGGACTCCCCCATTCAGTACTTC
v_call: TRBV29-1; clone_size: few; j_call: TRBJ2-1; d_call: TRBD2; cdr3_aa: CSVETSGYAEQFF; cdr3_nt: TGCAGCGTTGAGACTAGCGGTTATGCTGAGCAGTTCTTC
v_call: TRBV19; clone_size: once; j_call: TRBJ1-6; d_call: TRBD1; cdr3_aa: CASSKWDRDSPLHF; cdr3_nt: TGTGCCAGTAGCAAGTGGGACAGGGATTCACCCCTCCACTTT
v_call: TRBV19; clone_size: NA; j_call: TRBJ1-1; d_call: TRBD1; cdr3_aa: CASSIPDRLAFF; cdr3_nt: TGTGCCAGTAGTATTCCGGACAGGTTAGCTTTCTTT
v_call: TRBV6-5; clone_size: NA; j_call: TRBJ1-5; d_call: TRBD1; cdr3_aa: CASSTGTGGDQPQHF; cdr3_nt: TGTGCCAGCAGCACCGGGACAGGGGGAGATCAGCCCCAGCATTTT
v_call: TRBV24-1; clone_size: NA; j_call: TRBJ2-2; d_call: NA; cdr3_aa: CATSDPAGRMSTGELFF; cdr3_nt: TGTGCCACCAGTGACCCTGCTGGCAGGATGAGCACCGGGGAGCTGTTTTTT